This T cell receptor (beta chain) was obtained from a study of T cells after yellow fever vaccination. Conversion of TCR transcripts into cDNA relied on 5'RACE template switching, which added a universal primer site and UMIs. Each CDR3 protein gets one entry after TCRdb re-called the 5' RACE reads with MiXCR. This sample has 300,000 or so distinct CDR3 sequences, with around 7.3% found just once. This clonotype showed up just a few times. This clonotype was sampled from a man younger than 30 who received the YFV17D yellow fever vaccine. This sample comprised PBMCs, obtained approximately 47 days after the first yellow fever vaccination.

The CDR3 here is CASSYTGTSTDTQYF. The DNA of the CDR3 is TGTGCCAGCAGCTACACCGGGACTAGCACAGATACGCAGTATTTT. The rearrangement joins TRBV28 to TRBJ2-3, with D possibly being TRBD2 (6 bases). V was cut by 6 bases and J by 0 bases, with 13 bases left in between. This CDR3 spans 15 amino acids. Germline V gives CDR1 MDHEN, CDR2 SYDVKM.